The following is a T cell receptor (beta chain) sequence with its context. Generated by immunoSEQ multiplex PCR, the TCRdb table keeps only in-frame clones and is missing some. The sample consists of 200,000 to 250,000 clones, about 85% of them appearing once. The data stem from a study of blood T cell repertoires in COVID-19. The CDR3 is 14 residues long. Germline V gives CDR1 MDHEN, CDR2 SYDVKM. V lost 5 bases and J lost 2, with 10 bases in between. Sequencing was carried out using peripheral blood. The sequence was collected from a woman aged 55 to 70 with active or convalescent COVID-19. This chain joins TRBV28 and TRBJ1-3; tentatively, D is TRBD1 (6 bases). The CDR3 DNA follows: TGTGCCAGCAGTCCGGCAGGGGCTGGAAACACCATATATTTT. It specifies CASSPAGAGNTIYF.